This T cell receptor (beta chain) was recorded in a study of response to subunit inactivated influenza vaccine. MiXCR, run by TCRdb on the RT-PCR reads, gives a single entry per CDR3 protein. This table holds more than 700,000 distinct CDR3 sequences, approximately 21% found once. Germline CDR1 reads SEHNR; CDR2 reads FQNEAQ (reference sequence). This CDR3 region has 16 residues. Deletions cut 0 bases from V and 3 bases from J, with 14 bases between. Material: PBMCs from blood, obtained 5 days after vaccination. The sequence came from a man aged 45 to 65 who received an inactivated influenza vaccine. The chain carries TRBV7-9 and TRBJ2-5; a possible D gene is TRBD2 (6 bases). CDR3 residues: CASSLAQYGGKETQYF. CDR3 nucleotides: TGTGCCAGCAGCTTAGCGCAATATGGGGGGAAAGAGACCCAGTACTTC. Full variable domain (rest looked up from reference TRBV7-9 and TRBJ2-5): DTGVSQNPRHKITKRGQNVTFRCDPISEHNRLYWYRQTLGQGPEFLTYFQNEAQLEKSRLLSDRFSAERPKGSFSTLEIQRTEQGDSAMYLCASSLAQYGGKETQYFGPGTRLLVL.